This T cell receptor beta chain derives from a study of shared clonotypes between healthy human individuals. Using immunoSEQ multiplex PCR, the repertoire was profiled, and TCRdb retains in-frame clones only, with some absent. The table lists approximately 2.5 million clones, approximately 94% of them singletons. The receptor comes from a man between 18 and 35 years old in good health. The sample was naive CD4+ T cells sorted from blood. Indicated subset: CD45RA+ positively selected.

As DNA, the CDR3 is TGTGCCAGCTCACCTGGACAGGCAATTGTCTCTGGAAACACCATATATTTT. Its protein is CASSPGQAIVSGNTIYF. The genes are TRBV18 and TRBJ1-3, with 7 bases matching TRBD1. The J segment lost 0 bases and the V segment lost 3 bases, leaving 8 bases of the junction unmatched. The V gene's germline CDR1 is KGHSH and CDR2 LQKENI. This CDR3 has 17 amino acids. The entire variable domain, with the rest obtained from reference TRBV18 and TRBJ1-3, is as follows: NAGVMQNPRHLVRRRGQEARLRCSPMKGHSHVYWYRQLPEEGLKFMVYLQKENIIDESGMPKERFSAEFPKEGPSILRIQQVVRGDSAAYFCASSPGQAIVSGNTIYFGEGSWLTVV.